These 3 T cell receptor beta chains came from one sample sequenced in a study of CD8 T cells in cerebrospinal fluid in Alzheimer's disease. One entry per CDR3 protein, without DNA, is what TCRdb gives after re-calling the 10x single-cell sequencing reads. The listing contains 1,500 to 2,000 distinct CDR3 sequences. Source material: cerebrospinal fluid. These receptors all come from a human donor in good health.

By frequency, this clonotype is medium-sized. This chain uses TRBV7-9 with TRBJ1-6; the D gene TCRdb calls, TRBD1, cannot be checked with no DNA. Germline assignment: CDR1 SEHNR and CDR2 FQNEAQ (reference sequence). The CDR3 is made up of 12 amino acids. This CDR3 is CASSPATGPLHF.

Its frequency marks this clonotype as large. The J gene is TRBJ2-7, the V gene TRBV10-2; TCRdb selects TRBD2, and the lack of DNA leaves this call unchecked. Germline CDR1 WSHSY, CDR2 SAAADI. This CDR3 spans 11 amino acids. The CDR3 region is CASRAEGEQYF.

Its frequency marks this clonotype as medium-sized. The chain uses TRBV5-6 and TRBJ2-7; checking the TCRdb D call of TRBD1 is not possible without DNA. The CDR3 consists of 16 residues. Looked up from germline, CDR1 is SGHDT and CDR2 is YYEEEE. This CDR3 reads CASSAIGTTDTYEQYF.